This is a list of T cell receptor beta chains from one sample in a study of T cell responses to AZD1222 COVID-19 vaccine. Method: immunoSEQ multiplex PCR; TCRdb's copy keeps in-frame clones and lacks some. The profile shows roughly 70,000 clones, around 90% of them singletons. The specimen was peripheral blood, collected 28 days after the second dose of the MenACWY control vaccine. The receptors originated from an adult who received the MenACWY meningococcal vaccine as a control. Each CDR3 is given with its conserved first and last residue. The D gene is left open where the match is weak. Part of the rows lack a size; the others show once, few, many or a class for expanded clones.

CDR3 length: 14; V gene: TRBV5-1; clone size: NA; J gene: TRBJ2-5; D gene: NA; CDR3 protein: CASSLIGDQETQYF; CDR3 DNA: TGCGCCAGCAGCTTAATTGGGGACCAAGAGACCCAGTACTTC
CDR3 length: 14; V gene: TRBV19; clone size: NA; J gene: TRBJ1-4; D gene: NA; CDR3 protein: CASSPGAWGEKLFF; CDR3 DNA: TGTGCCAGTAGTCCCGGGGCCTGGGGGGAAAAACTGTTTTTT
CDR3 length: 14; V gene: TRBV6-6; clone size: NA; J gene: TRBJ1-2; D gene: TRBD1; CDR3 protein: CASRLGQDYAGHTF; CDR3 DNA: TGTGCCAGCCGTTTGGGACAGGACTATGCGGGCCACACCTTC
CDR3 length: 13; V gene: TRBV19; clone size: once; J gene: TRBJ1-1; D gene: NA; CDR3 protein: CASRRTVGPEAFF; CDR3 DNA: TGTGCCAGCAGAAGGACAGTAGGACCTGAAGCTTTCTTT
CDR3 length: 14; V gene: TRBV28; clone size: NA; J gene: TRBJ1-1; D gene: NA; CDR3 protein: CASATTGLNTEAFF; CDR3 DNA: TGTGCCAGCGCAACTACAGGCCTAAACACTGAAGCTTTCTTT
CDR3 length: 13; V gene: TRBV7-7; clone size: NA; J gene: TRBJ2-1; D gene: NA; CDR3 protein: CASSLRATGEQFF; CDR3 DNA: TGTGCCAGCAGTTTGCGGGCTACCGGCGAGCAGTTCTTC
CDR3 length: 14; V gene: TRBV29-1; clone size: NA; J gene: TRBJ1-1; D gene: NA; CDR3 protein: CSVAGGGGIDQAFF; CDR3 DNA: TGCAGCGTTGCTGGTGGGGGGGGGATCGACCAAGCTTTCTTT
CDR3 length: 14; V gene: TRBV28; clone size: once; J gene: TRBJ1-5; D gene: NA; CDR3 protein: CASSTQGLGQPQHF; CDR3 DNA: TGTGCCAGCAGCACTCAGGGATTGGGACAGCCCCAGCATTTT
CDR3 length: 13; V gene: TRBV2; clone size: NA; J gene: TRBJ1-1; D gene: NA; CDR3 protein: CASSPRADTEAFF; CDR3 DNA: TGTGCCAGCAGCCCCAGGGCCGACACTGAAGCTTTCTTT
CDR3 length: 13; V gene: TRBV5-4; clone size: NA; J gene: TRBJ2-7; D gene: NA; CDR3 protein: CASSLDRSYEQYF; CDR3 DNA: TGTGCCAGCAGCCTAGACCGATCCTACGAGCAGTACTTC
CDR3 length: 11; V gene: TRBV20-1; clone size: NA; J gene: TRBJ1-1; D gene: NA; CDR3 protein: CSAGDSGRAFF; CDR3 DNA: TGCAGTGCTGGTGACAGTGGGAGAGCTTTCTTT
CDR3 length: 16; V gene: TRBV10-3; clone size: NA; J gene: TRBJ1-4; D gene: TRBD1; CDR3 protein: CAISKSSGTGLAKLFF; CDR3 DNA: TGTGCCATCAGCAAAAGTTCCGGGACAGGGCTAGCAAAACTGTTTTTT
CDR3 length: 18; V gene: TRBV7-2; clone size: NA; J gene: TRBJ2-2; D gene: TRBD2; CDR3 protein: CASSLRVAGGRGTGELFF; CDR3 DNA: TGTGCCAGCAGCCTTCGGGTAGCGGGAGGGCGTGGAACCGGGGAGCTGTTTTTT
CDR3 length: 15; V gene: TRBV7-2; clone size: NA; J gene: TRBJ2-7; D gene: NA; CDR3 protein: CASSLDTATSYEQYF; CDR3 DNA: TGTGCCAGCAGCTTAGACACGGCTACCTCCTACGAGCAGTACTTC
CDR3 length: 13; V gene: TRBV2; clone size: NA; J gene: TRBJ1-1; D gene: NA; CDR3 protein: CASFPDSVTEAFF; CDR3 DNA: TGTGCCAGCTTCCCGGACAGCGTCACTGAAGCTTTCTTT
CDR3 length: 12; V gene: TRBV27; clone size: NA; J gene: TRBJ1-4; D gene: NA; CDR3 protein: CASRDVNEKLFF; CDR3 DNA: TGTGCCAGCAGGGACGTTAATGAAAAACTGTTTTTT
CDR3 length: 18; V gene: TRBV15; clone size: once; J gene: TRBJ2-3; D gene: TRBD2; CDR3 protein: CATSRDSGSGRATDTQYF; CDR3 DNA: TGTGCCACCAGCAGAGATTCTGGTAGCGGGAGGGCCACAGATACGCAGTATTTT
CDR3 length: 16; V gene: TRBV5-1; clone size: NA; J gene: TRBJ1-2; D gene: TRBD1; CDR3 protein: CASSLALDRGKDGYTF; CDR3 DNA: TGCGCCAGCAGCTTGGCCCTTGACAGGGGAAAGGATGGCTACACCTTC
CDR3 length: 15; V gene: TRBV5-1; clone size: NA; J gene: TRBJ1-2; D gene: TRBD1; CDR3 protein: CASSLGDRGIDGYTF; CDR3 DNA: TGCGCCAGCAGCTTGGGGGACAGGGGAATAGACGGCTACACCTTC
CDR3 length: 13; V gene: TRBV5-1; clone size: NA; J gene: TRBJ1-1; D gene: NA; CDR3 protein: CASSFRENTEAFF; CDR3 DNA: TGCGCCAGCAGCTTCAGGGAGAACACTGAAGCTTTCTTT
CDR3 length: 14; V gene: TRBV6-4; clone size: NA; J gene: TRBJ1-2; D gene: TRBD1; CDR3 protein: CASSPGTANYGYTF; CDR3 DNA: TGTGCCAGCAGCCCCGGGACAGCTAACTATGGCTACACCTTC
CDR3 length: 15; V gene: TRBV5-6; clone size: NA; J gene: TRBJ2-1; D gene: TRBD2; CDR3 protein: CASSLGLAGWLEQFF; CDR3 DNA: TGTGCCAGCAGCTTGGGACTAGCGGGATGGCTTGAGCAGTTCTTC
CDR3 length: 15; V gene: TRBV9; clone size: NA; J gene: TRBJ2-2; D gene: NA; CDR3 protein: CASSVAESITGELFF; CDR3 DNA: TGTGCCAGCAGCGTCGCGGAGAGCATCACCGGGGAGCTGTTTTTT
CDR3 length: 12; V gene: TRBV7-9; clone size: NA; J gene: TRBJ2-5; D gene: NA; CDR3 protein: CASSLDGPIQYF; CDR3 DNA: TGTGCCAGCAGCTTAGACGGGCCCATCCAGTACTTC
CDR3 length: 13; V gene: TRBV10-3; clone size: NA; J gene: TRBJ2-7; D gene: TRBD2; CDR3 protein: CATGVAGATEQYF; CDR3 DNA: TGTGCCACAGGAGTGGCGGGAGCAACCGAGCAGTACTTC
CDR3 length: 16; V gene: TRBV7-2; clone size: NA; J gene: TRBJ2-1; D gene: TRBD2; CDR3 protein: CASSPTLPGGYNEQFF; CDR3 DNA: TGTGCCAGCAGCCCAACCCTTCCGGGAGGGTACAATGAGCAGTTCTTC
CDR3 length: 16; V gene: TRBV12-5; clone size: NA; J gene: TRBJ2-3; D gene: TRBD1; CDR3 protein: CASAQGQGRRSDTQYF; CDR3 DNA: TGTGCTAGTGCCCAGGGACAGGGGCGGCGTTCAGATACGCAGTATTTT
CDR3 length: 14; V gene: TRBV27; clone size: NA; J gene: TRBJ1-4; D gene: NA; CDR3 protein: CASSLLGGDEKLFF; CDR3 DNA: TGTGCCAGCAGTCTATTGGGCGGGGATGAAAAACTGTTTTTT